Reported below is one T cell receptor beta chain. Looked up from germline, CDR1 is SGDLS and CDR2 is YYNGEE. The CDR3 runs 15 residues. V lost 0 bases, J lost 2 bases, and 11 bases lay in between. The sample is drawn from a study of shared clonotypes between healthy human individuals. Those who donated, Caucasian adults without exception, all lived in Nashville, Tennessee. Generated by immunoSEQ multiplex PCR, the TCRdb table keeps only in-frame clones and is missing some. Among 1.5 million to 1.9 million clones listed, approximately 98% were seen once. This receptor was obtained from a man aged 30-40 years in good health. Sequencing was done on a sample of naive CD4+ T cells sorted from blood. Documented subset: CD45RA+ positively selected. V is TRBV9 and J is TRBJ2-5; D is possibly TRBD2 (5 bases). The CDR3 bases are TGTGCCAGCAGCGTAGATCGAGGGAAGCAAGAGACCCAGTACTTC. Protein sequence: CASSVDRGKQETQYF.